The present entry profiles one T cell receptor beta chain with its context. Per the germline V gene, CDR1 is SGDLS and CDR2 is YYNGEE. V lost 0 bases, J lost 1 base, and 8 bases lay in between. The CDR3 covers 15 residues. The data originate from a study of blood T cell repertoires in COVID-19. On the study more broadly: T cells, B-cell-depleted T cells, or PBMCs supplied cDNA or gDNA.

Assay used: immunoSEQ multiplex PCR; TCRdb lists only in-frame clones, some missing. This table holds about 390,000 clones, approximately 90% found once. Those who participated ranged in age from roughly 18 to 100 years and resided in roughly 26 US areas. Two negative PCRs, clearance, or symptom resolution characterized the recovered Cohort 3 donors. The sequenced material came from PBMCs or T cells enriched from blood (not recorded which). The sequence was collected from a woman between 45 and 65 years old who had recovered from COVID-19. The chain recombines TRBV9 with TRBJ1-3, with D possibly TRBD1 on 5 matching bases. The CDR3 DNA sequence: TGTGCCAGCAGCGTAGAGGCAGGGTCTGGAAACACCATATATTTT. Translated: CASSVEAGSGNTIYF.